The entry that follows covers one TCR beta chain sequence. Its antigen is still unknown. Amplified TCR beta CDR3 regions came from RNA transcripts. The TCR CDR3 first-round RT-PCR relied on the HTBI primer set. MiXCR, applied by TCRdb to the multiplex PCR reads, yields one record per CDR3 protein. The sample consists of around 690,000 distinct CDR3 sequences, around 21% of them appearing once. The data stem from a study of T cells in Graves' hyperthyroidism and ophthalmopathy. In the study overall: Prior to any treatment, at the point of initial diagnosis, peripheral blood was collected.

Study-wide findings and caveats: With a median lead of roughly 6.8 months before onset, the model predicted ophthalmopathy. Ophthalmopathy was separated from stable hyperthyroidism by a 13 V-J model.

This CDR3 spans 14 amino acids. Germline CDR1 MDHEN, CDR2 SYDVKM. V dropped 3 bases and J dropped 2 bases, with 10 bases sitting between them. Thyroid ultrasound and orbital computed tomography, with clinical symptoms and serum thyroxine and TRAb, informed diagnoses. This chain connects TRBV28 to TRBJ2-5, with D uncertain. The specimen sequenced was blood. The receptor's source is a man younger than 40 with Graves' ophthalmopathy. CDR3 nucleotides: TGTGCCAGCAGTTTTGATAGTGTACAAGAGACCCAGTACTTC. Translation gives CASSFDSVQETQYF.